This T cell receptor (beta chain) is from a study of human T cells and chemical hapten exposure. Looking at the study overall: From small differences in pooled library volume came most of the variation in per-sample TCR yields. Points from the study as a whole: With DPC sensitization, TCRs exceeding 1 in 1000 frequency showed no change.

Notes on this clonotype: The antigen remains unidentified. Mismatch with germline at one junction end may stem from a read error.

The library tagged each cDNA molecule with unique molecular identifiers. In TCRdb, the reads were re-called with MiXCR into one record per CDR3 protein. The sample contains around 120,000 distinct CDR3 sequences, approximately 9.3% of which appear only once. Before extraction, the whole blood was not fractionated, and total RNA was taken from it. Germline-derived CDR1 and CDR2 are MGHRA and YSYEKL. The CDR3 sequence is 14 residues long. The chain joins TRBV4-1 to TRBJ2-5; D unresolved. Material: whole blood. The receptor comes from a human donor in good health. Some clones in this sample may be carry-over from other donors' samples. The CDR3 here is CTSSQDTSLVTQYF. CDR3 coding DNA: TGCACCAGCAGCCAAGATACATCCCTCGTTACCCAGTACTTC.